This T cell receptor beta chain was captured in a study of blood T cells in healthy people across ages. Healthy individuals of Caucasian origin from Russia, aged about 6 to 95, served as donors. After removal of 3 bases from V and 4 bases from J, the junction contained 8 bases not matched to a gene. Per the germline V gene, CDR1 is LNHNV and CDR2 is YYDKDF (reference sequence). The CDR3 is 15 residues long. Using a J-beta primer mix together with a sample-barcoded 5' primer, a second PCR was run for about 7 to 12 cycles. The template-switch adaptor, which had 12 random nucleotides, put a tag on each cDNA molecule. One entry per CDR3 protein, called by TCRdb with MiXCR from the 5' RACE reads. The repertoire holds fewer than 2 million distinct CDR3 sequences, with around 42% as singletons.

The sample comprised blood. This clonotype originated in a human donor in good health. V gene TRBV15 combines with J gene TRBJ2-5; 7 bases align to TRBD2. Here the CDR3 reads CATSSRAGVGETQYF. CDR3 sequence (DNA): TGTGCCACCAGCAGTCGGGCGGGGGTGGGAGAGACCCAGTACTTC.